This record concerns one TCR beta chain sequence. Amplified material comprised TCR beta CDR3 regions derived from RNA transcripts. An initial RT-PCR round employing HTBI primers preceded a second-round multiplex PCR. TCRdb re-derived calls from the multiplex PCR reads in MiXCR, one entry per CDR3 protein. The sample holds around 670,000 distinct CDR3 sequences, roughly two fifths seen once. Trimming removed 8 bases from V and 2 bases from J, with 18 bases in between. Germline V gives CDR1 SEHNR, CDR2 FQNEAQ (reference sequence). CDR3 size: 16 residues. The data derive from a study of Graves' ophthalmopathy and Graves' hyperthyroidism.

The clonotype comes from an adult man with Graves' ophthalmopathy. The chain is built from TRBV7-9 and TRBJ2-2, with D tentatively TRBD1 (5 bases). Sequencing was done on a sample of peripheral blood. CDR3 sequence reads: CASHRDGHINTGELFF. In DNA form, the CDR3 reads TGTGCCAGCCACCGAGATGGACACATTAACACCGGGGAGCTGTTTTTT.